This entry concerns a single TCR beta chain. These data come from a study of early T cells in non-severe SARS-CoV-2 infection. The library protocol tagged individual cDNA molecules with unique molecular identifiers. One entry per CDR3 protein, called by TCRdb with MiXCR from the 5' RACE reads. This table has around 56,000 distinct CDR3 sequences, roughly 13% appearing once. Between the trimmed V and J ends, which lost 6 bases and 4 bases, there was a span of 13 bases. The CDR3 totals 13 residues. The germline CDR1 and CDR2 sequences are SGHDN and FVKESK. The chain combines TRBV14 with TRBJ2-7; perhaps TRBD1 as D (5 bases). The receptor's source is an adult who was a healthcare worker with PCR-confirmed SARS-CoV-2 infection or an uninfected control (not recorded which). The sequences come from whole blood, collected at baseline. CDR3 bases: TGTGCCAGCAGTTCACAAAGGGGTTACGAGCAGTACTTC. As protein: CASSSQRGYEQYF.